Listed below are T cell receptor beta chains from one sample, sequenced in a study of post-analysis software for immune sequencing data. One entry per CDR3 protein, called by TCRdb with MiXCR from the PCR reads. Of 800,000 to 950,000 distinct CDR3 sequences detected, roughly half appear once; the ten largest clones hold approximately 4.5%. The sequenced sample consisted of blood. These receptors originate from a girl between 5 and 17 years old with multiple sclerosis. CDR3s include the opening cysteine and the closing phenylalanine or tryptophan. Fields, in order: clone size, D gene, V gene, J gene, CDR3 DNA, CDR3 protein. A D gene is named only where the DNA matches it firmly. Expanded clones are given a class, and other clones once, few, many or no size at all.

>-|-|TRBV4-1|TRBJ2-7
TGCGCCAGCAGCCAGACACAGGGAGAAGCCTACGAGCAGTACTTC
CASSQTQGEAYEQYF
>-|-|TRBV7-8|TRBJ1-5
TGTGCCAGCACCATACAGGGTTTCAATCAGCCCCAGCATTTT
CASTIQGFNQPQHF
>-|-|TRBV20-1|TRBJ1-1
TGCAGTGCTAGTTTAGTTGAACACTCTGAAGCTTTCTTT
CSASLVEHSEAFF
>few|TRBD1|TRBV20-1|TRBJ2-4
TGCAGTGCTAGCGATACAGGGGGCTTGACCAAAAACATTCAGTACTTC
CSASDTGGLTKNIQYF
>-|-|TRBV12-3/TRBV12-4|TRBJ1-2
TGTGCCAGCAGTTCTACTGTTAGGACAGACCGCTACACCTTC
CASSSTVRTDRYTF
>few|TRBD2|TRBV12-3/TRBV12-4|TRBJ2-1
TGTGCCAGCAGTTTCCGGACTAGCGGGAAGCTTTTTACTCCTCGCAATGAGCAGTTCTTC
CASSFRTSGKLFTPRNEQFF
>-|TRBD2|TRBV20-1|TRBJ2-7
TGCAGTGCTAGAGCATGGCGGGAGGGGTCCTACGAGCAGTACTTC
CSARAWREGSYEQYF
>-|-|TRBV27|TRBJ2-6
TGTGCCAGCAGTTTAAAGTCAGGGCCTCTCTCTGGGGCCAACGTCCTGACTTTC
CASSLKSGPLSGANVLTF
>-|TRBD2|TRBV2|TRBJ2-7
TGTGCCAGCAGTGATCGAGCGGGAGCCGGGGAGCAGTACTTC
CASSDRAGAGEQYF
>few|-|TRBV12-3/TRBV12-4|TRBJ2-3
TGTGCCAGCAGGTCCTCTGCGAGCACAGATACGCAGTATTTT
CASRSSASTDTQYF
>-|TRBD1|TRBV7-9|TRBJ1-2
TGTGCCAGCAGCTTAGTGGGACAGGGCGGCTATGGCTACACCTTC
CASSLVGQGGYGYTF
>-|-|TRBV4-1|TRBJ1-2
TGCGCCAGCAGCCAAGTAAGCCCGCCCTTTGGGGGCTACACCTTC
CASSQVSPPFGGYTF
>few|-|TRBV5-1|TRBJ2-1
TGCGCCAGCAGCTCAGGACATTCACAGTCCTACAATGAGCAGTTCTTC
CASSSGHSQSYNEQFF
>once|TRBD2|TRBV5-1|TRBJ2-1
TGCGCCAGCAGCTTGGAGGTTAGCGGGGACGGGGATGAGCAGTTCTTC
CASSLEVSGDGDEQFF
>few|-|TRBV25-1|TRBJ1-2
TGTGCCAGCAGTGAAGTCGGCAGGGAGCATGGCTACACCTTC
CASSEVGREHGYTF
>-|-|TRBV20-1|TRBJ2-7
TGCAGTGCTAGAGCCCCTCTTTATGGACCATACGAGCAGTACTTC
CSARAPLYGPYEQYF
>once|TRBD2|TRBV20-1|TRBJ2-1
TGCAGTGCTCCGGCGGGACTACTCCATGAGCAGTTCTTC
CSAPAGLLHEQFF
>-|-|TRBV7-3|TRBJ1-1
TGTGCCAGCAGCTTGATTGGAGAGACTGAAGCTTTCTTT
CASSLIGETEAFF
>-|-|TRBV6-6|TRBJ1-2
TGTGCCAGCAGTAGGCCAGCCGATCCTGAATCCTATGGCTACACCTTC
CASSRPADPESYGYTF
>many|-|TRBV4-1|TRBJ2-7
TGCGCCAGCAGCCAACCGACGGTGGGATCCTCCTACGAGCAGTACTTC
CASSQPTVGSSYEQYF
>-|TRBD1|TRBV7-3|TRBJ2-2
TGTGCCAGCAGCTTCGGCAGGGGGCTGAACACCGGGGAGCTGTTTTTT
CASSFGRGLNTGELFF
>-|-|TRBV29-1|TRBJ2-3
TGCAGCGTTCGCGTGAGGTTGTGGGGAATCACAGATACGCAGTATTTT
CSVRVRLWGITDTQYF
>-|TRBD1|TRBV13|TRBJ2-4
TGTGCCAGCAGCGACGGGACAGGGCGAGAGCAGTACTTC
CASSDGTGREQYF
>-|TRBD1|TRBV20-1|TRBJ2-5
TGCAGTGCACCGCCGGGACAGGGAAAGGAGACCCAGTACTTC
CSAPPGQGKETQYF
>-|-|TRBV29-1|TRBJ2-7
TGCAGCGGTACCTATGGGAGATCCTACGAGCAGTACTTC
CSGTYGRSYEQYF
>-|-|TRBV18|TRBJ2-7
TGTGCCAGCTCACCAGACCGAGACAGAGCGATCTACGAGCAGTACTTC
CASSPDRDRAIYEQYF
>-|TRBD1|TRBV5-1|TRBJ2-3
TGCGCCAGCAGCTTGCAGGGGGCCACTAGCACAGATACGCAGTATTTT
CASSLQGATSTDTQYF
>-|-|TRBV20-1|TRBJ2-5
TGCAGTGTTTCACAGGATAGTGGCACCCAAGAGACCCAGTACTTC
CSVSQDSGTQETQYF
>-|TRBD2|TRBV5-1|TRBJ2-7
TGCGCCAGCAGCTCCGGGACTAGCGGGAGTATTTACGAGCAGTACTTC
CASSSGTSGSIYEQYF
>-|TRBD1|TRBV12-3/TRBV12-4|TRBJ1-6
TGTGCCAGCAGTTCCTGGGAGACAGGGAAAAATTCACCCCTCCACTTT
CASSSWETGKNSPLHF
>-|-|TRBV7-9|TRBJ2-7
TGTGCCAGCAGCTCCGGGCTAAAACGTTTCGACGAGCAGTACTTC
CASSSGLKRFDEQYF
>few|TRBD2|TRBV20-1|TRBJ2-2
TGCAGTGCTAGAGGACTAGCGGGAGGGAACACGAACACCGGGGAGCTGTTTTTT
CSARGLAGGNTNTGELFF
>few|-|TRBV20-1|TRBJ2-5
TGCAGTGCCCGGACGGCCCAAGAGACCCAGTACTTC
CSARTAQETQYF
>once|TRBD2|TRBV2|TRBJ2-7
TGTGCCAGCAGTGGAGGGACTAGCGGGAGTGACTACTACGAGCAGTACTTC
CASSGGTSGSDYYEQYF
>-|-|TRBV5-4|TRBJ2-5
TGTGCCAGTTCAGGGTTAGTACAAGAGACCCAGTACTTC
CASSGLVQETQYF
>-|-|TRBV5-1|TRBJ2-3
TGCGCCAGCAGCTTGATTGCGGGGGCTAGCACAGATACGCAGTATTTT
CASSLIAGASTDTQYF
>few|-|TRBV20-1|TRBJ1-2
TGCAGTGCTAGCGTGGGGTTGGGGAGGGAAGCTAACTATGGCTACACCTTC
CSASVGLGREANYGYTF
>-|-|TRBV11-1|TRBJ2-5
TGTGCCAGCAGCCGCGGAGTCGGAGACCAAGAGACCCAGTACTTC
CASSRGVGDQETQYF
>-|TRBD1|TRBV6-5|TRBJ1-1
TGTGCCAGCAGTCCGGGACAGGGAGTGAACACTGAAGCTTTCTTT
CASSPGQGVNTEAFF
>-|-|TRBV6-6|TRBJ1-5
TGTGCCAGCGCCGAGTTAGCCGGGGGCCCCCAGCCCCAGCATTTT
CASAELAGGPQPQHF
>-|-|TRBV27|TRBJ2-7
TGTGCCAGCAAGCCCGATAGGATCTCCTACGAGCAGTACTTC
CASKPDRISYEQYF